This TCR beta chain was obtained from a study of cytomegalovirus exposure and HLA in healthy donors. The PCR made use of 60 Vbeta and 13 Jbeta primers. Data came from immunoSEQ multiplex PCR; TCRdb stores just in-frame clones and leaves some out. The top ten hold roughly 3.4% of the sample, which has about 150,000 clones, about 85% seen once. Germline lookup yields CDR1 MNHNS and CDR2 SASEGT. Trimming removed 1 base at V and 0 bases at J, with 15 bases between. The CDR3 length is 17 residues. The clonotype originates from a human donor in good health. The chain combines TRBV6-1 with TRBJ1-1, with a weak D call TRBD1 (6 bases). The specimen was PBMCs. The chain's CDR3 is CASSEGQGIFMNTEAFF. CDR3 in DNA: TGTGCCAGCAGTGAAGGGCAGGGGATCTTTATGAACACTGAAGCTTTCTTT.